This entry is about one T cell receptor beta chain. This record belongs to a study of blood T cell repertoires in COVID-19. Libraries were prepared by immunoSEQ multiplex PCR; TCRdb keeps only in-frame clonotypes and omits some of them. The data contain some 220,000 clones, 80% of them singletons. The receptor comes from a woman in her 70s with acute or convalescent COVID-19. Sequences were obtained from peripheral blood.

In DNA, the CDR3 is TGTGCCAGTAGTATCTCCCCCCAGCCCCAGCATTTT. This gives the protein CASSISPQPQHF. This sequence joins TRBV19 and TRBJ1-5, with no clear D. Germline V gives CDR1 LNHDA, CDR2 SQIVND (reference sequence). The CDR3 extends over 12 amino acids. With 3 bases removed from V and 7 bases from J, the gap between germline ends came to 7 bases.